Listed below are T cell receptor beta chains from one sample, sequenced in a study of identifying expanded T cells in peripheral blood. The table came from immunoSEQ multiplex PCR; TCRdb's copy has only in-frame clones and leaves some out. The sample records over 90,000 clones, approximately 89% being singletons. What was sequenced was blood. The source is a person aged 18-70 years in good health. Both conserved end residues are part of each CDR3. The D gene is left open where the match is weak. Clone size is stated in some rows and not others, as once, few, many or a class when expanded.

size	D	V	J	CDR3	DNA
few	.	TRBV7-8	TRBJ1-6	CASSFGGAGSPLHF	TGTGCCAGCAGCTTCGGGGGGGCCGGCTCACCCCTCCACTTT
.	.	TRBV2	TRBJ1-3	CASSGQGFSGNTIYF	TGTGCCAGCAGTGGTCAGGGATTCTCTGGAAACACCATATATTTT
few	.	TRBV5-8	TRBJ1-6	CASSLTPPPLHF	TGTGCCAGCAGCTTAACTCCCCCACCCCTCCACTTT
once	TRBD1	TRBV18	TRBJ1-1	CASSPRPDRATEAFF	TGTGCCAGCTCACCCCGACCCGACAGGGCCACTGAAGCTTTCTTT
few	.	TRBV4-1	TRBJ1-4	CASSQVGRAFANEKLFF	TGCGCCAGCAGCCAAGTTGGACGAGCATTTGCTAATGAAAAACTGTTTTTT
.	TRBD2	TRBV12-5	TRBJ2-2	CASGPGLAGVGELFF	TGTGCTAGTGGTCCCGGACTAGCGGGGGTCGGGGAGCTGTTTTTT
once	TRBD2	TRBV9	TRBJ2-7	CASSVDGGGGAYEQYF	TGTGCCAGCAGCGTAGACGGCGGCGGGGGGGCATACGAGCAGTACTTC
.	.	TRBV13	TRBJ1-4	CASSLVNEKLFF	TGTGCCAGCAGCTTAGTAAATGAAAAACTGTTTTTT
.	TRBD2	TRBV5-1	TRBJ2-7	CASSLAASSWYEQYF	TGCGCCAGCAGCCTAGCGGCCTCCTCCTGGTACGAGCAGTACTTC
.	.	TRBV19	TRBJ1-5	CASSLGLYSNQPQHF	TGTGCCAGTAGTCTGGGACTGTATAGCAATCAGCCCCAGCATTTT
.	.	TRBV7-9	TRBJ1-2	CASSLQGNYGYTF	TGTGCCAGCAGCTTACAGGGCAACTATGGCTACACCTTC
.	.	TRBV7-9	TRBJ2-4	CASSRPPPYQNIQYF	TGTGCCAGCAGCCGGCCCCCCCCCTACCAAAACATTCAGTACTTC
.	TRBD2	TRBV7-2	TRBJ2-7	CASSRSGSSYEQYF	TGTGCCAGCAGCCGTAGCGGGAGCTCCTACGAGCAGTACTTC
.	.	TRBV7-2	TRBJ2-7	CASSFSTSSYEQYF	TGTGCCAGCAGCTTTTCAACTAGTAGCTACGAGCAGTACTTC
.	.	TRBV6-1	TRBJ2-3	CASNRAVSTDTQYF	TGTGCCAGCAACAGGGCAGTTAGCACAGATACGCAGTATTTT
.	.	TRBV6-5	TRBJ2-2	CASSYVPVNTGELFF	TGTGCCAGCAGTTACGTCCCCGTGAACACCGGGGAGCTGTTTTTT
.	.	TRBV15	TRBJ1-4	CATSRASDLGEKLFF	TGTGCCACCAGCAGAGCGTCAGACTTAGGTGAAAAACTGTTTTTT
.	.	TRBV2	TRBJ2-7	CASSEFVDFYEQYF	TGTGCCAGCAGTGAATTTGTGGACTTCTACGAGCAGTACTTC
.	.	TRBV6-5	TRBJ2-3	CASRRGTDTQYF	TGTGCCAGCAGGAGGGGTACAGATACGCAGTATTTT
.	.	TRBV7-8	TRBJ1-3	CASSLRGIGNTIYF	TGTGCCAGCAGCTTAAGGGGAATTGGAAACACCATATATTTT
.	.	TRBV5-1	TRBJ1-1	CASNDRMNTEAFF	TGCGCCAGCAATGACAGAATGAACACTGAAGCTTTCTTT
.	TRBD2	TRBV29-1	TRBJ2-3	CSVVLAGRTDTQYF	TGCAGCGTTGTTCTAGCGGGGCGCACAGATACGCAGTATTTT
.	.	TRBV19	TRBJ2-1	CASSTRRDNEQFF	TGTGCCAGTAGTACAAGGAGGGACAATGAGCAGTTCTTC
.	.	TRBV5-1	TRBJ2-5	CASSLIDGLQYF	TGCGCCAGCAGCTTGATCGACGGCCTCCAGTACTTC
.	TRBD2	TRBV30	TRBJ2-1	CAWREERGVYNEQFF	TGTGCCTGGAGGGAGGAGCGGGGGGTTTACAATGAGCAGTTCTTC
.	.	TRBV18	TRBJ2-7	CASSPRGQEGEQYF	TGTGCCAGCTCACCGCGGGGGCAAGAAGGAGAGCAGTACTTC
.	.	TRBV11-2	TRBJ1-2	CASSTGPLRGYTF	TGTGCCAGCAGCACAGGTCCTCTGCGAGGCTACACCTTC
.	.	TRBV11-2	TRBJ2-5	CASSLGPVQETQYF	TGTGCCAGCAGCTTAGGGCCGGTCCAAGAGACCCAGTACTTC
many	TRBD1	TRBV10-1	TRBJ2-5	CATPQRQGANGAQETQYF	TGCGCCACCCCCCAGCGACAGGGGGCGAACGGGGCACAAGAGACCCAGTACTTC